This TCR beta chain was identified in a study of T cell responses to AZD1222 COVID-19 vaccine. Sequencing used immunoSEQ multiplex PCR; TCRdb keeps in-frame clones, though not all of them. The sample contains 89,000 or so clones, under 95% of which appear only once. V lost 5 bases, J lost 4 bases, and 18 bases stayed unmatched. Germline CDR1 and CDR2: SQVTM and ANQGSEA. The CDR3 spans 17 residues. V is TRBV29-1 and J is TRBJ1-2; the match to TRBD1 covers 8 bases. The receptor was isolated from an adult who received the AZD1222 COVID-19 vaccine. The sequenced sample was peripheral blood, obtained 28 days after the second AZD1222 dose. The CDR3 DNA sequence: TGCAGCGTTTTTGAGGGGGCTGAGACAGGGGAATTCTATGGCTACACCTTC. This encodes CSVFEGAETGEFYGYTF.